This T cell receptor (beta chain) was captured in a study of blood T cell repertoires in COVID-19. Study summary: Sites in the United States, Italy and Spain provided acute and convalescent COVID-19 samples. Sources were T cells, B-cell-depleted T cells, or PBMCs; the material itself was cDNA or gDNA.

Per the original methods: The authors estimated nucleated cell counts from reference gene primer amplification. Repertoires were generated with immunoSEQ multiplex PCR, while TCRdb's copy carries only in-frame clones and drops some. The V and J calls and clone size come from that table; D and trimming were worked out from the DNA. The table shows a few hundred thousand clones, with nearly 90% occurring only once. Individuals in the exposed group had encountered a COVID-19 case within 2 weeks preceding study entry. This CDR3 contains 13 residues. Germline V gene data show CDR1 as SEHNR and CDR2 as FQNEAQ (reference sequence). The trim removed 7 bases at V and 4 bases at J, leaving 4 bases unmatched.

The receptor was isolated from a woman aged 18-29 years who had been exposed to COVID-19. The sequencing input was PBMCs or T cells enriched from blood (not recorded which). The rearrangement joins TRBV7-9 to TRBJ1-5, with 7 bases that match TRBD1. CDR3 loop: CASNWGQNQPQHF. The CDR3 bases are TGTGCCAGCAACTGGGGACAGAATCAGCCCCAGCATTTT.